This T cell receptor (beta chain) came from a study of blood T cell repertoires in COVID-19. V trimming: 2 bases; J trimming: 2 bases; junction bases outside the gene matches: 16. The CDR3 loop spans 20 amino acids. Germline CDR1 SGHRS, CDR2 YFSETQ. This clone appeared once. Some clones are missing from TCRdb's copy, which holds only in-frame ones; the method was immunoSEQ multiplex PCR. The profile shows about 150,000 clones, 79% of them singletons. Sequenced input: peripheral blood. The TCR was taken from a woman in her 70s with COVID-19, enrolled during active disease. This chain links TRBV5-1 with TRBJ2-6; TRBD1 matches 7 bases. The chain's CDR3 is CASSFVGTVTGQAGANVLTF. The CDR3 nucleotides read TGCGCCAGCAGCTTTGTGGGGACGGTGACAGGGCAAGCTGGGGCCAACGTCCTGACTTTC.